These T cell receptor beta chains were read from a single sample in a study of T cell responses to AZD1222 COVID-19 vaccine. Some clones are missing from TCRdb's copy, which holds only in-frame ones; the method was immunoSEQ multiplex PCR. The table shows some 150,000 clones, with just over 90% occurring only once. The sample was peripheral blood, taken on day 0 of AZD1222 vaccination. The origin of the receptors is an adult in good health. Both conserved end residues are part of each CDR3. D genes are given only for firm matches. A row's size may be missing; if present it is once, few, many or a size class.

j_gene,len,v_gene,d_gene,abundance,CDR3aa,CDR3nt
TRBJ1-5,15,TRBV6-2/TRBV6-3,-,-,CASSIHRDGNQPQHF,TGTGCCAGCAGTATTCACCGGGACGGAAATCAGCCCCAGCATTTT
TRBJ1-6,14,TRBV18,TRBD1,once,CASSPGTGTPDLHF,TGTGCCAGCTCACCAGGGACAGGGACGCCTGACCTCCACTTT
TRBJ1-4,13,TRBV12-3/TRBV12-4,-,-,CASSQGGSEKLFF,TGTGCCAGCAGCCAGGGAGGGAGTGAAAAACTGTTTTTT
TRBJ2-2,16,TRBV7-9,TRBD2,-,CASSSPGLAGTGELFF,TGTGCCAGCAGCTCGCCGGGACTAGCGGGGACCGGGGAGCTGTTTTTT
TRBJ1-1,13,TRBV5-4,-,-,CASSYVQNTEAFF,TGTGCCAGCAGCTACGTCCAAAACACTGAAGCTTTCTTT
TRBJ1-2,15,TRBV9,-,once,CASSVSQGPDYGYTF,TGTGCCAGCAGCGTATCGCAGGGACCAGATTATGGCTACACCTTC
TRBJ2-1,13,TRBV7-9,-,few,CASSLPADNEQFF,TGTGCCAGCAGCTTACCCGCCGACAATGAGCAGTTCTTC
TRBJ1-2,13,TRBV19,-,-,CASSMTASEGYTF,TGTGCCAGTAGTATGACAGCGTCGGAGGGCTACACCTTC
TRBJ1-2,16,TRBV11-2,-,-,CASSSLRTDPGVGYTF,TGTGCCAGCAGCTCTCTGCGGACAGATCCTGGTGTTGGCTACACCTTC
TRBJ2-3,14,TRBV6-4,TRBD1,-,CASGQGQGTDTQYF,TGTGCCAGCGGGCAGGGACAGGGGACAGATACGCAGTATTTT
TRBJ1-3,17,TRBV30,-,-,CAWSVGVELWPGNTIYF,TGTGCCTGGAGTGTCGGGGTGGAACTCTGGCCTGGAAACACCATATATTTT
TRBJ2-2,17,TRBV21-1,-,-,CASSKRQRGVHTGELFF,TGTGCCAGCAGCAAACGCCAAAGGGGCGTACACACCGGGGAGCTGTTTTTT
TRBJ2-7,14,TRBV19,TRBD1,-,CASSPGQGAYEQYF,TGTGCCAGTAGTCCGGGACAGGGGGCCTACGAGCAGTACTTC
TRBJ1-1,14,TRBV4-1,-,-,CASSPQSGDTEAFF,TGCGCCAGCAGCCCCCAATCGGGGGACACTGAAGCTTTCTTT
TRBJ2-5,14,TRBV18,-,-,CASSPRTPQETQYF,TGTGCCAGCTCACCAAGGACCCCCCAAGAGACCCAGTACTTC
TRBJ1-5,14,TRBV10-3,-,once,CAISEGRGFQPQHF,TGTGCCATCAGTGAGGGGCGGGGTTTCCAGCCCCAGCATTTT
TRBJ2-7,12,TRBV2,TRBD1,once,CASSATGNEQYF,TGTGCCAGCAGCGCGACAGGGAACGAGCAGTACTTC
TRBJ2-3,15,TRBV3-1/TRBV3-2,TRBD2,-,CASSQEPAGSDTQYF,TGTGCCAGCAGCCAAGAGCCAGCGGGATCCGATACGCAGTATTTT
TRBJ1-3,16,TRBV5-1,TRBD1,-,CASSQGDRGSGNTIYF,TGCGCCAGCAGCCAGGGAGACAGGGGCTCTGGAAACACCATATATTTT
TRBJ2-2,13,TRBV18,TRBD1,-,CASGGTGDGELFF,TGTGCCAGCGGAGGGACAGGGGACGGGGAGCTGTTTTTT
TRBJ1-2,15,TRBV5-6,-,-,CASSLDGLNTYGYTF,TGTGCCAGCAGCTTGGATGGACTTAATACGTATGGCTACACCTTC
TRBJ2-4,16,TRBV7-9,TRBD2,-,CASTLGTGGTKNIQYF,TGTGCCAGCACCCTTGGGACGGGGGGTACAAAAAACATTCAGTACTTC
TRBJ1-1,12,TRBV5-6,TRBD1,-,CASSYTGGEAFF,TGTGCCAGCAGCTACACAGGGGGCGAAGCTTTCTTT
TRBJ2-3,16,TRBV6-2/TRBV6-3,-,-,CASSSHWGLGTDTQYF,TGTGCCAGCAGTTCTCACTGGGGTCTGGGAACAGATACGCAGTATTTT
TRBJ2-5,16,TRBV11-2,TRBD2,-,CASSLGLAGLQETQYF,TGTGCCAGCAGCTTGGGACTAGCGGGCCTCCAAGAGACCCAGTACTTC
TRBJ1-2,15,TRBV3-1/TRBV3-2,TRBD1,once,CASSQEPGQWHGYTF,TGTGCCAGCAGCCAAGAACCGGGACAGTGGCATGGCTACACCTTC
TRBJ2-1,17,TRBV19,-,-,CASSIHPTESSYNEQFF,TGTGCCAGTAGTATACACCCCACGGAGAGCTCCTACAATGAGCAGTTCTTC
TRBJ1-1,15,TRBV5-5,-,-,CASSFTGGLETEAFF,TGTGCCAGCAGCTTCACCGGGGGGCTTGAGACTGAAGCTTTCTTT
TRBJ2-5,15,TRBV28,-,-,CASSFPGANQETQYF,TGTGCCAGCAGTTTTCCGGGGGCGAACCAAGAGACCCAGTACTTC
TRBJ1-2,12,TRBV7-2,TRBD1,-,CASSGRGQAKTF,TGTGCCAGCAGCGGACGCGGACAGGCAAAAACCTTC
TRBJ1-1,14,TRBV9,TRBD1,few,CASSSGTVNTEAFF,TGTGCCAGCAGTAGCGGGACAGTGAACACTGAAGCTTTCTTT
TRBJ2-5,12,TRBV7-9,-,-,CASSQRRGTQYF,TGTGCCAGCAGCCAAAGAAGGGGGACCCAGTACTTC
TRBJ2-3,16,TRBV11-2,-,-,CASSSLLAVVSDTQYF,TGTGCCAGCAGCTCCCTCCTAGCAGTTGTTTCAGATACGCAGTATTTT
TRBJ2-3,19,TRBV10-3,TRBD2,-,CAIRGGTSAKLTSTDTQYF,TGTGCCATCAGGGGGGGGACTAGCGCGAAGCTTACTAGCACAGATACGCAGTATTTT
TRBJ2-5,16,TRBV9,-,-,CASSVAGRGTQETQYF,TGTGCCAGCAGCGTAGCTGGCAGGGGAACTCAAGAGACCCAGTACTTC
TRBJ2-7,11,TRBV10-1,-,-,CASSECGEQYF,TGCGCCAGCAGTGAGTGCGGCGAGCAGTACTTC
TRBJ1-5,15,TRBV7-2,-,-,CASSLWGQVDQPQHF,TGTGCCAGCAGCTTATGGGGTCAGGTCGATCAGCCCCAGCATTTT
TRBJ2-3,14,TRBV19,-,-,CASSPLDYTDTQYF,TGTGCCAGTTCTCCTTTGGACTACACAGATACGCAGTATTTT
TRBJ1-2,14,TRBV19,TRBD1,-,CASSAGQGAYGYTF,TGTGCCAGTAGTGCCGGACAGGGGGCCTATGGCTACACCTTC
TRBJ1-2,15,TRBV5-1,-,-,CASSLELTGYYGYTF,TGCGCCAGCAGCTTGGAACTGACAGGTTACTATGGCTACACCTTC
TRBJ1-3,13,TRBV7-9,-,-,CASSLRSGNTIYF,TGTGCCAGCAGCTTACGGTCTGGAAACACCATATATTTT
TRBJ2-1,13,TRBV4-2,-,-,CASSQGAATEQFF,TGTGCCAGCAGCCAAGGGGCGGCTACTGAGCAGTTCTTC
TRBJ1-3,14,TRBV9,-,-,CASSEQGRGNTIYF,TGTGCCAGCAGCGAACAGGGTAGGGGAAACACCATATATTTT
TRBJ2-3,14,TRBV11-2,-,once,CASSLAHGTDTQYF,TGTGCCAGCAGCTTAGCACACGGGACAGATACGCAGTATTTT
TRBJ2-3,14,TRBV11-3,-,-,CASSLSRATDTQYF,TGTGCCAGCAGCTTAAGTAGGGCCACAGATACGCAGTATTTT
TRBJ2-2,17,TRBV7-8,-,once,CASSLSRDSHDTGELFF,TGTGCCAGCAGCTTAAGCCGGGACTCCCATGACACCGGGGAGCTGTTTTTT
TRBJ2-3,16,TRBV19,TRBD2,-,CASSIDRAGTTDTQYF,TGTGCCAGTAGTATAGATCGAGCGGGGACCACAGATACGCAGTATTTT
TRBJ1-1,11,TRBV20-1,-,-,CSASLVTEAFF,TGCAGTGCTTCCCTGGTAACTGAAGCTTTCTTT
TRBJ2-7,14,TRBV15,TRBD2,-,CATSRRGDPYEQYF,TGTGCCACCAGCAGACGGGGGGATCCCTACGAGCAGTACTTC
TRBJ2-7,14,TRBV6-1,-,-,CASSPLGGAHEQYF,TGTGCCAGTAGCCCCCTGGGGGGGGCCCACGAGCAGTACTTC
TRBJ1-1,14,TRBV19,TRBD1,-,CASSYDRGNTEAFF,TGTGCCAGTAGTTACGACAGGGGGAACACTGAAGCTTTCTTT
TRBJ2-7,14,TRBV3-1/TRBV3-2,TRBD1,-,CASSQRQGVDEQYF,TGTGCCAGCAGCCAGCGACAGGGAGTCGACGAGCAGTACTTC
TRBJ2-1,13,TRBV6-5,-,-,CASRGSSYNEQFF,TGTGCCAGCAGGGGGAGCTCCTACAATGAGCAGTTCTTC
TRBJ2-1,13,TRBV6-4,-,-,CASSTFMAGPVVF,TGTGCCAGCAGTACGTTCATGGCGGGGCCAGTGGTCTTC
TRBJ2-3,20,TRBV4-2,TRBD2,-,CASSQRLAGALTISTDTQYF,TGTGCCAGCAGCCAAAGACTAGCGGGGGCCTTGACGATTTCCACAGATACGCAGTATTTT
TRBJ1-1,14,TRBV7-2,TRBD1,once,CATNRDRGLAEAFF,TGTGCCACAAACCGGGACAGGGGGCTTGCTGAAGCTTTCTTT